This T cell receptor beta chain was observed in a study of STAT5B mutations in CD4+ large granular lymphocyte leukemia. Overall study findings and caveats: Patient CD4-sorted repertoires looked more clonal than healthy CD4+ repertoires, even without putative leukemic clones. About 26% of private leukemic clonotypes occurred rarely in other patients' non-leukemic repertoires.

Remarks on this clone: The antigen is undetermined.

Data came from immunoSEQ multiplex PCR; TCRdb stores just in-frame clones and leaves some out. The sample lists around 50,000 clones, about 80% occurring once. The receptor was derived from a human donor in good health. Source material: CD4+ T cells from blood buffy coats.

The CDR3 sequence: CASSIAGPRTF. As DNA, the CDR3 is TGTGCCAGTAGCATCGCCGGGCCTCGCACCTTC. V gene TRBV19 combines with J gene TRBJ1-2; D is unclear. The CDR3 consists of 11 residues. Germline-derived CDR1 and CDR2 are LNHDA and SQIVND (reference sequence). V was shortened by 6 bases and J by 13 bases, with 15 bases between the two germline ends. Together with reference TRBV19 and TRBJ1-2, the CDR3 gives the full variable domain: DGGITQSPKYLFRKEGQNVTLSCEQNLNHDAMYWYRQDPGQGLRLIYYSQIVNDFQKGDIAEGYSVSREKKESFPLTVTSAQKNPTAFYLCASSIAGPRTFGSGTRLTVV.